This entry features one T cell receptor beta chain sequence. The antigen is not known. Sequencing libraries for TCR beta were prepared with iRepertoire HTBI primers and Arm-PCR of CDR3 regions. Via MiXCR, TCRdb re-called the multiplex PCR reads, giving one row per CDR3 protein. The sample lists hundreds of thousands of distinct CDR3 sequences, roughly 15% occurring once. The source of the sample is a study of regulatory T cells in long-lasting Graves disease. CDR3 size: 14 residues. The trim removed 6 bases at V and 1 base at J, leaving 6 bases unmatched. Germline V CDR1 and CDR2: DFQATT, SNEGSKA (reference sequence). Stated time point: newly diagnosed GD, antithyroid drugs for less than 3 months. PBMCs provided the RNA from which the TCR library was made. Study findings and constraints: Persistent patients shared more public clonotypes (over 2,500) than new patients (more than 900). There was favoring of TRBV28, TRBJ1-2 and TRBJ2-5 in persistent disease.

The same data also contributed to another study, on T cells in Graves' hyperthyroidism and ophthalmopathy.

J is TRBJ2-7 and V is TRBV20-1, with 10 bases aligning to TRBD1. The sample here was peripheral blood mononuclear cells (PBMCs), taken at new diagnosis, from a patient treated with antithyroid drugs. The receptor's source is a woman aged 25-40 years with Graves disease. The CDR3 is CSAGDRGRSYEQYF. CDR3 sequence (DNA): TGCAGTGCGGGAGACAGGGGGCGATCCTACGAGCAGTACTTC.